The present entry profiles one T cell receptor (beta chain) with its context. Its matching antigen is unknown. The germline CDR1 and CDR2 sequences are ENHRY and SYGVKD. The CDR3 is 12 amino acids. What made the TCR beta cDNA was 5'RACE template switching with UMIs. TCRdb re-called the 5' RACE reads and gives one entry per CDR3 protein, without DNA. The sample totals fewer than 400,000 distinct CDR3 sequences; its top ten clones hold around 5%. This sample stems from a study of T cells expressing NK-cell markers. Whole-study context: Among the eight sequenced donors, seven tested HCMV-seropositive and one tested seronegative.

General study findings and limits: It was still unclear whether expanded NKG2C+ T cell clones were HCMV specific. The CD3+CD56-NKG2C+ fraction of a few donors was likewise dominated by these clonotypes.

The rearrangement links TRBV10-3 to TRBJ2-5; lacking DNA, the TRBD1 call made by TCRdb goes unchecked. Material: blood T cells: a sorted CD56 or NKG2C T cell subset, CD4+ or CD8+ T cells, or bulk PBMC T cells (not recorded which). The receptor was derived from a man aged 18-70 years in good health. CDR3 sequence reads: CASQGREETQYF.